This TCR beta chain was identified during a study of blood T cell repertoires in COVID-19. Turning to the study itself: Collection of acute and convalescent COVID-19 samples took place in the United States, Italy and Spain. PBMCs, B-cell-depleted T cells, or T cells provided the cDNA or gDNA that made up the material.

Trimming left V 4 bases short and J 8 bases short, with 19 bases between. Germline assignment: CDR1 SGHRS and CDR2 YFSETQ. This CDR3 spans 15 amino acids. Patients from Seattle were sampled longitudinally, starting during active infection. In the original processing: By means of reference gene primer amplification, nucleated cell counts were estimated. Profiling relied on immunoSEQ multiplex PCR, and the TCRdb table lists in-frame clones only, not all of them. D and trimming come from the DNA, and the V and J calls and clone size come from that table. In the table there are approximately 70,000 clones, roughly 90% of which are singletons.

The chain recombines TRBV5-1 with TRBJ1-3; D possibly corresponds to TRBD1 (6 bases). Sequenced sample: peripheral blood. The sequence was collected from a man in his forties with COVID-19, enrolled during active disease. This chain's CDR3 is CASSSLGGGADTIYF. DNA of the CDR3: TGCGCCAGCAGCAGCTTGGGAGGGGGAGCAGACACCATATATTTT.